The 4 T cell receptor beta chains reported below all come from one sample, sequenced in a study of persistence of HIV-infected CD4 T cells. These receptors have no known antigen. Cells were stimulated with overlapping HIV-1 Gag 15-mer peptides. CD40L-negative CD69-negative CD45RO-high memory CD4+ T cells were sorted as populations depleted of antigen-responding cells. Sequencing used immunoSEQ version 4 in survey mode. Using immunoSEQ multiplex PCR, the repertoire was profiled, and TCRdb retains in-frame clones only, with some absent. In the table there are approximately 36,000 clones, about 83% of which are singletons. The sample here was cultured CD4+ T cells from PBMCs, taken from a patient who received antiretroviral therapy. These receptor sequences come from an adult with HIV. The donor label of this sample is uncertain.

The chain employs TRBV19 and TRBJ2-2, with D possibly matching TRBD1 (6 bases). This CDR3 comprises 16 residues. V shed 5 bases and J shed 1 base, with 14 bases lying between them. In germline, CDR1 is LNHDA, CDR2 SQIVND (reference sequence). The CDR3 nucleotides are TGTGCCAGTAGTCCCCTAACAGGGCTGAACACCGGGGAGCTGTTTTTT. Its protein is CASSPLTGLNTGELFF.

This chain links TRBV27 with TRBJ2-7, with 8 bases identical to TRBD2. The CDR3 spans 15 residues. Germline V gene data show CDR1 as MNHEY and CDR2 as SMNVEV (reference sequence). Trimming took 6 bases from V and 4 from J; bases not matched to a gene: 11. CDR3 residues: CASRLGAGGMYEQYF. In DNA, the CDR3 is TGTGCCAGCAGGCTCGGCGCGGGGGGTATGTACGAGCAGTACTTC.

This clone has only one observation. V and J are TRBV21-1 and TRBJ2-1; the table calls TRBD1, which could not be checked here. TRBV21-1 is labeled a pseudogene. The CDR3 sequence is 15 residues long. Here the CDR3 reads CASTGRQGATNEQFF. The CDR3 DNA reads TGTGCCAGCACAGGAAGACAGGGGGCGACTAATGAGCAGTTCTTC.

The chain carries TRBV5-1 and TRBJ2-7; 10 nucleotides align to TRBD1. Germline trimming cut 3 bases from V and 4 bases from J; bases unmatched to any gene: 4. Germline CDR1 reads SGHRS; CDR2 reads YFSETQ. CDR3 length: 14 amino acids. This chain's CDR3 is CASSSGTGVYEQYF. The CDR3 nucleotides are TGCGCCAGCAGCTCCGGGACAGGGGTTTACGAGCAGTACTTC.